These 26 T cell receptor beta chains were all obtained from the same sample, sequenced in a study of cytomegalovirus exposure and HLA in healthy donors (TCRdb year 2017). The library came from the immunoSEQ multiplex PCR assay. For the multiplex PCR, a mixture combining 60 forward primers for TCR Vbeta segments and 13 reverse primers for TCR Jbeta segments was used. Drawn from immuneACCESS, this table holds only the in-frame rearrangements with V and J called that TCRdb kept. Clones are partly lost; checked studies trace under half to an unresolved V gene and leave the rest unexplained. The sample yields 100,000 to 150,000 clones; about 76% were counted once. Of the sample, about 13% falls within the top ten clones. Material: PBMCs. Source of these receptors: a woman aged 55-70 years in good health and CMV-seropositive.

The V gene is TRBV6-5, the J gene TRBJ2-7; D might be TRBD2 (5 bases). The CDR3 has 15 residues. From germline, CDR1 is MNHEY and CDR2 SVGAGI. V was trimmed by 0 bases and J by 3 bases, leaving 12 bases between them. CDR3 in amino acids: CASSYSLAGNYEQYF. The CDR3 DNA sequence: TGTGCCAGCAGTTACTCGCTGGCCGGGAACTACGAGCAGTACTTC.

This clone showed up just a few times. J is TRBJ2-1 and V is TRBV6-1, with 12 bases lining up with TRBD2. Germline CDR1 MNHNS, CDR2 SASEGT. This CDR3 region has 16 residues. The trim removed 4 bases at V and 3 bases at J, leaving 4 bases unmatched. The CDR3 DNA follows: TGTGCCAGCAGTGCCCAGACTAGCGGGGGCTACAATGAGCAGTTCTTC. It yields the protein CASSAQTSGGYNEQFF.

V usage is TRBV10-3 and J usage is TRBJ1-1; 7 bases match TRBD1. CDR3 size: 12 residues. Germline V lookup: CDR1 ENHRY, CDR2 SYGVKD. J gave up 8 bases and V 10 bases, and 10 bases lay outside the gene matches. The CDR3 DNA reads as TGTGCCACCTCCCGACAGGGTTTAGAAGCTTTCTTT. Its protein product is CATSRQGLEAFF.

The V and J genes are TRBV9 and TRBJ2-7, with D possibly TRBD1 on 6 matching bases. Per the germline V gene, CDR1 is SGDLS and CDR2 is YYNGEE. CDR3 length: 15 residues. Trimming pared 0 bases from V and 7 bases from J, leaving 17 bases between. The CDR3 coding sequence is TGTGCCAGCAGCGTAGTTCCAGGATTGAGGGGGGAGCAGTACTTC. Translated: CASSVVPGLRGEQYF. Full variable domain (rest looked up from reference TRBV9 and TRBJ2-7): DSGVTQTPKHLITATGQRVTLRCSPRSGDLSVYWYQQSLDQGLQFLIQYYNGEERAKGNILERFSAQQFPDLHSELNLSSLELGDSALYFCASSVVPGLRGEQYFGPGTRLTVT.

The chain couples TRBV6-6 to TRBJ1-2; maybe TRBD1 (5 bases). CDR1 MNHNY and CDR2 SVGAGI come from the germline V gene (reference sequence). The germline V and J ends were trimmed by 4 bases and 5 bases, with 17 bases remaining between them. The CDR3 runs to 15 residues. The CDR3 nucleotides read TGTGCCAGCAGTTCAGACGGCCAGGGCCATTATGGCTACACCTTC. It encodes CASSSDGQGHYGYTF.

This clone was observed a few times. This rearrangement joins TRBV19 to TRBJ1-2; D is possibly TRBD1 (5 bases). V dropped 7 bases and J dropped 8 bases, with 20 bases sitting between them. This CDR3 region has 14 residues. Germline V gene lookup returns CDR1 LNHDA and CDR2 SQIVND (reference sequence). The CDR3, as DNA: TGTGCCAGTACCGCGATCAGGGCCAATCGGGGCTACACCTTC. Translated, it gives CASTAIRANRGYTF.

For the CDR3, the DNA is TGTGCCAGCAGTCCACGGACAGGGGGCTACGAGCAGTACTTC. This encodes CASSPRTGGYEQYF. V and J are TRBV28 and TRBJ2-7; 10 bases are a match to TRBD1. V shed 5 bases, J shed 3 bases, and the junction held 4 bases outside the gene matches. Germline loops: CDR1 MDHEN, CDR2 SYDVKM. This CDR3 has 14 amino acids.

The genes are TRBV18 and TRBJ1-3; D possibly corresponds to TRBD1 (6 bases). In germline, CDR1 is KGHSH, CDR2 LQKENI. The CDR3 spans 13 residues. Trimming left V 4 bases short and J 6 bases short, with 10 bases between. This chain's CDR3 is CASSLPGVNTIYF. In DNA, the CDR3 is TGTGCCAGCTCACTACCAGGGGTAAACACCATATATTTT.

The chain uses TRBV5-8 and TRBJ1-1; a weak D match, TRBD1 (5 bases). The CDR3 consists of 13 residues. The V gene's germline CDR1 is SGHTS and CDR2 YDEGEE. The germline V and J ends were trimmed by 3 bases and 8 bases, with 14 bases remaining between them. In DNA form, the CDR3 reads TGTGCCAGCAGCTGGACCGAGAACAGGGAAGCTTTCTTT. Its translation is CASSWTENREAFF.

This clone was detected only once. The same CDR3 also results from other DNA sequences found in this sample. The rearrangement uses TRBV9 and TRBJ2-2; D uncertain. Per the germline V gene, CDR1 is SGDLS and CDR2 is YYNGEE. The CDR3 has 12 residues. V dropped 2 bases and J dropped 5 bases, with 4 bases sitting between them. The CDR3 loop reads CASSVLTGELFF. In DNA, the CDR3 is TGTGCCAGCAGCGTCCTTACCGGGGAGCTGTTTTTT.

This chain uses TRBV14 with TRBJ1-6; weak D call: TRBD1 (6 bases). Per germline, CDR1 SGHDN and CDR2 FVKESK. The CDR3 spans 16 residues. Trimming cost V 4 bases and J 6 bases, with 16 bases left between them. DNA for the CDR3: TGTGCCAGCAGCCCTAGACAGGATTGGGGTAATTCACCCCTCCACTTT. This translates into CASSPRQDWGNSPLHF.

This chain joins TRBV7-3 and TRBJ2-2; possibly TRBD1 for D (6 bases). Germline V CDR1 and CDR2: SGHTA, FQGTGA. The CDR3 runs 16 residues. Trimming took off 0 bases at V and 6 bases at J, with 14 bases between the two ends. CDR3 residues: CASSLTGQARAGELFF. The CDR3 DNA is TGTGCCAGCAGCTTAACGGGACAAGCGAGGGCCGGGGAGCTGTTTTTT.

This clone occurred a few times. This chain joins TRBV19 and TRBJ1-4, with unresolved D. The CDR3 loop spans 15 amino acids. V dropped 7 bases and J dropped 3 bases, with 15 bases sitting between them. Germline CDR1 is LNHDA and CDR2 is SQIVND (reference sequence). The CDR3 here is CASTDRGSANEKLFF. The CDR3 region has the DNA TGTGCCAGTACCGACCGGGGTTCTGCTAATGAAAAACTGTTTTTT.

This clone was observed a handful of times. The genes are TRBV27 and TRBJ1-1, with D possibly being TRBD1 (6 bases). Trimming took off 4 bases at V and 11 bases at J, with 11 bases between the two ends. This CDR3 is 11 amino acids long. The V gene's germline CDR1 is MNHEY and CDR2 SMNVEV (reference sequence). The CDR3 loop is CASSSTGSAFF. For the CDR3, the DNA is TGTGCCAGCAGTTCTACAGGGAGCGCTTTCTTT.

About this clone itself: One junction end disagrees with the germline gene, perhaps due to a read error. This chain links TRBV5-6 with TRBJ1-6; D not resolved. The CDR3 runs to 11 residues. Germline CDR1 and CDR2: SGHDT and YYEEEE. The CDR3, as DNA: TGTGCCAGCAGCTTGGGTACGGCGGAGGAGTTT. Amino acids: CASSLGTAEEF.

A single count supports this clone. This rearrangement joins TRBV4-3 to TRBJ2-7, with D possibly matching TRBD2 (5 bases). V was shortened by 0 bases and J by 1 base, with 13 bases between the two germline ends. The germline V gene encodes CDR1 LGHNA and CDR2 YSLEER. The CDR3 extends over 16 amino acids. Here the CDR3 DNA reads TGCGCCAGCAGCCAAGAGTTGGGTGGGAGTTCCTACGAGCAGTACTTC. This sequence encodes CASSQELGGSSYEQYF.

V is TRBV7-2 and J is TRBJ1-2, with D maybe TRBD1 (5 bases). This CDR3 comprises 13 residues. Germline loops: CDR1 SGHTA, CDR2 FQGNSA. V lost 4 bases to trimming and J lost 4 bases, with 10 bases between them. CDR3 protein: CASSSSGAYGYTF. The DNA for the CDR3 is TGTGCCAGCAGCTCGAGCGGGGCCTATGGCTACACCTTC.

The chain links TRBV6-6 to TRBJ2-1, with 10 bases that match TRBD1. Germline CDR1 reads MNHNY; CDR2 reads SVGAGI (reference sequence). The CDR3 covers 15 residues. V gave up 10 bases and J gave up 2 bases; unmatched junction bases: 8. CDR3 sequence: CATSLTGGAYNEQFF. The CDR3 bases are TGTGCCACCTCTTTGACAGGGGGCGCCTACAATGAGCAGTTCTTC.

The J gene is TRBJ1-1, the V gene TRBV7-9, with 11 bases identical to TRBD1. The germline CDR1 and CDR2 sequences are SEHNR and FQNEAQ (reference sequence). After removal of 5 bases from V and 1 base from J, the junction contained 15 bases not matched to a gene. The CDR3 has 19 amino acids. In nucleotides, the CDR3 is TGTGCCAGCAGCCGGGACAGGGGGTTCCGGGAGCTGACGAACACTGAAGCTTTCTTT. Amino acids: CASSRDRGFRELTNTEAFF.

The chain employs TRBV6-5 and TRBJ2-1; 13 nucleotides match TRBD2. Germline V gives CDR1 MNHEY, CDR2 SVGAGI. Trimming took 7 bases from V and 7 from J; bases not matched to a gene: 7. CDR3 length: 15 residues. The CDR3 DNA reads as TGTGCCAGCAACCCAGGACTAGCGGGGGTAAATGAGCAGTTCTTC. It specifies CASNPGLAGVNEQFF.

This clone was observed once. This sequence joins TRBV2 and TRBJ2-4; TRBD2 might be the D (5 bases). From germline, CDR1 is SNHLY and CDR2 FYNNEI. The CDR3 is 20 amino acids. With 6 bases removed from V and 0 bases from J, the gap between germline ends came to 27 bases. This CDR3 is CASSGMVGGSGSLAKNIQYF. As DNA, the CDR3 is TGTGCCAGCAGCGGTATGGTAGGCGGGTCTGGGAGTCTAGCCAAAAACATTCAGTACTTC.

The J gene is TRBJ2-7, the V gene TRBV5-4; TRBD1 matches at 12 bases. CDR1 SGHNT and CDR2 YYREEE come from the germline V gene (reference sequence). This CDR3 is built from 15 residues. The V segment lost 4 bases and the J segment 7 bases; nucleotides outside the gene matches: 9. CDR3 nucleotide sequence: TGTGCCAGCAGCCCTCCGGGACAGGGGGCTCGAGAGCAGTACTTC. It codes for CASSPPGQGAREQYF.

This clone was observed a single time. The chain couples TRBV14 to TRBJ2-1, with 9 bases fitting TRBD2. The CDR3 length is 15 residues. The V gene end was trimmed by 4 bases and the J gene end by 3 bases; junction bases not matched to a gene: 4. Per germline, CDR1 SGHDN and CDR2 FVKESK. CDR3 residues: CASSLLAGNYNEQFF. The CDR3 DNA is TGTGCCAGCAGCCTACTAGCGGGTAACTACAATGAGCAGTTCTTC.

The chain carries TRBV4-1 and TRBJ2-3, with 10 nucleotides matching TRBD2. Germline trimming cut 4 bases from V and 1 base from J; bases unmatched to any gene: 5. CDR1 and CDR2 from the germline V gene are MGHRA and YSYEKL. This CDR3 is built from 16 residues. The CDR3 protein is CASSLYTSGGTDTQYF. CDR3 sequence (DNA): TGCGCCAGCAGCCTATACACTAGCGGGGGCACAGATACGCAGTATTTT.

The rearrangement joins TRBV14 to TRBJ1-4; D unclear. The CDR3 extends over 16 amino acids. V dropped 4 bases and J dropped 7 bases, with 19 bases sitting between them. Germline values: CDR1 SGHDN, CDR2 FVKESK. The DNA of the CDR3 is TGTGCCAGCAGCCTCGGAAAGGGAGTAGGGTTTGAAAAACTGTTTTTT. Encoded protein: CASSLGKGVGFEKLFF.

The chain combines TRBV6-6 with TRBJ1-1; unclear D gene. V dropped 5 bases and J dropped 5 bases, with 18 bases sitting between them. The V gene's germline CDR1 is MNHNY and CDR2 SVGAGI (reference sequence). This CDR3 region has 15 residues. The CDR3, as DNA: TGTGCCAGCAGTGCCCGAGAGGGAGGGAAAACTGAAGCTTTCTTT. It encodes CASSAREGGKTEAFF.